One and the same sample provided the 23 T cell receptor beta chains below, sequenced in a study of human T cells and chemical hapten exposure (dated by TCRdb to the early 2020s). This specimen's time point label, per the study, means: pre-sensitization, week 0. The sample's treatment or condition label is to be understood as: therapeutic diphenylcyclopropenone sensitization with weekly scalp DPC. The method behind the library was RACE. Data came from a NextSeq 500. TCRdb reran the public reads through fastp at Q25 and MiXCR, keeping productive beta chains. One record per CDR3 amino acid sequence lists the most common genes and DNA. The sample table holds over 300,000 distinct CDR3 sequences, of which 4.5% to 6% were seen once. The ten largest clones take up 2.5% to 3% of the sample. Sequences were derived from whole blood, sampled in connection with sensitization to the hapten diphenylcyclopropenone (DPC). The receptors were sampled from a woman between 50 and 59 years old with alopecia areata. Some clones in this sample may be carry-over from other donors' samples.

V is TRBV6-5 and J is TRBJ2-1; possibly TRBD1 or TRBD2 for D (5 bases each). The CDR3 contains 17 residues. The V end was cut by 6 bases, the J end by 0 bases, with 18 bases between. Looked up from germline, CDR1 is MNHEY and CDR2 is SVGAGI. CDR3 DNA sequence: TGTGCCAGCAGCGCCCGGGGCGTTCCAAGCTCCTACAATGAGCAGTTCTTC. Translation gives CASSARGVPSSYNEQFF.

This clonotype appeared a few times. The V call is TRBV6-1, the J call TRBJ1-6; D is ambiguous. Trimming pared 10 bases from V and 14 bases from J, leaving 18 bases between. In germline, CDR1 is MNHNS, CDR2 SASEGT. The CDR3 totals 12 residues. The CDR3 is CAIGDQPISLHF. CDR3 nucleotide sequence: TGTGCCATCGGAGATCAACCGATCTCCCTCCACTTT.

The chain couples TRBV6-5 to TRBJ1-2; D gene unclear. Germline loops: CDR1 MNHEY, CDR2 SVGAGI. The V gene lost 8 bases and the J gene lost 4 bases, with 11 bases spanning the gap. The CDR3 has 12 amino acids. CDR3 loop: CASSPESYGYTF. CDR3 nucleotides: TGTGCCAGCTCCCCCGAGAGCTATGGCTACACCTTC.

The chain combines TRBV29-1 with TRBJ1-2; no firm D call. Trimming took off 0 bases at V and 8 bases at J, with 10 bases between the two ends. This CDR3 contains 12 residues. The germline V gene encodes CDR1 SQVTM and CDR2 ANQGSEA. DNA for the CDR3: TGCAGCGTTGAAGATCAGGCGAGCGGCTACACCTTC. This codes for CSVEDQASGYTF. Using reference TRBV29-1 and TRBJ1-2 for the parts outside the CDR3, the full variable domain is SAVISQKPSRDICQRGTSLTIQCQVDSQVTMMFWYRQQPGQSLTLIATANQGSEATYESGFVIDKFPISRPNLTFSTLTVSNMSPEDSSIYLCSVEDQASGYTFGSGTRLTVV.

This clonotype was picked up a small number of times. The chain couples TRBV7-2 to TRBJ2-3, with 7 bases aligning to TRBD2. CDR3 length: 16 residues. The V and J ends lost 7 bases and 3 bases, in that order; junction bases with no gene match: 13. The germline CDR1 and CDR2 sequences are SGHTA and FQGNSA. CDR3 bases: TGTGCCAGCACCCGCTCGGGGGGAGGGCCGACAGATACGCAGTATTTT. Its protein is CASTRSGGGPTDTQYF. Combining the CDR3 with reference TRBV7-2 and TRBJ2-3 gives the whole variable domain GAGVSQSPSNKVTEKGKDVELRCDPISGHTALYWYRQSLGQGLEFLIYFQGNSAPDKSGLPSDRFSAERTGGSVSTLTIQRTQQEDSAVYLCASTRSGGGPTDTQYFGPGTRLTVL.

The table lists this clonotype with many counts. V is TRBV30 and J is TRBJ2-5, with TRBD2 matching over 10 bases. V lost 2 bases to trimming and J lost 3 bases; unmatched junction nucleotides: 9. In germline, CDR1 is GTSNPN, CDR2 SVGIG (reference sequence). The CDR3 runs to 16 residues. The chain's CDR3 is CAWSPLLGLAEETQYF. CDR3 nucleotide sequence: TGTGCCTGGAGTCCTCTCCTAGGACTAGCGGAAGAGACCCAGTACTTC.

This clonotype came up a few times. The genes are TRBV7-2 and TRBJ2-2; D gene unclear. Germline lookup yields CDR1 SGHTA and CDR2 FQGNSA. The CDR3 loop spans 14 amino acids. Trimming took 7 bases from V and 1 from J, leaving 10 bases between them. CDR3 in amino acids: CASTPELNTGELFF. CDR3 DNA sequence: TGTGCCAGCACCCCCGAACTGAACACCGGGGAGCTGTTTTTT.

In this sample, this clonotype turned up many times. The gene calls are TRBV11-2 and TRBJ2-5; the match to TRBD1 covers 10 bases. This CDR3 is built from 15 residues. The germline gives CDR1 SGHAT, CDR2 FQNNGV. With V trimmed by 1 base and J by 5 bases, 4 bases remained unmatched. The CDR3 nucleotides read TGTGCCAGCAGCTTAGGTGGGACAGGGGCCGAGACCCAGTACTTC. Encoded protein: CASSLGGTGAETQYF.

This clonotype has ten or more counts. This rearrangement joins TRBV10-3 to TRBJ1-1, with D possibly TRBD1 on 5 matching bases. V was pared by 10 bases and J by 2 bases, with 14 bases between. This CDR3 has 13 residues. Germline V gives CDR1 ENHRY, CDR2 SYGVKD. The CDR3 loop is CATRGMGNTEAFF. The DNA of the CDR3 is TGTGCCACGCGGGGGATGGGAAACACTGAAGCTTTCTTT.

The sample holds many counts of this clonotype. J is TRBJ2-7 and V is TRBV2; 8 bases are a match to TRBD1. In germline, CDR1 is SNHLY, CDR2 FYNNEI. The CDR3 has 12 amino acids. After removal of 10 bases from V and 5 bases from J, the junction contained 7 bases not matched to a gene. The DNA for the CDR3 is TGTGCCACCTCTGGACAGGGCCACGAGCAGTACTTC. Its translation: CATSGQGHEQYF.

This clonotype was recorded many times. The chain is built from TRBV6-5 and TRBJ1-2; unclear D gene. Between the trimmed V and J ends, which lost 0 bases and 4 bases, there was a span of 12 bases. Germline loops: CDR1 MNHEY, CDR2 SVGAGI. The CDR3 is 15 amino acids. CDR3 region: CASSYSALSIYGYTF. CDR3 DNA sequence: TGTGCCAGCAGTTACTCGGCCCTCTCGATCTATGGCTACACCTTC.

This clonotype was seen at least ten times. The genes are TRBV7-2 and TRBJ2-1, with 10 bases lining up with TRBD2. V was clipped by 5 bases and J by 8 bases; unmatched bases: 9. The CDR3 runs 15 residues. Germline values: CDR1 SGHTA, CDR2 FQGNSA. CDR3 protein: CASSQTSGAGYEQFF. Written as DNA, the CDR3 is TGTGCCAGCAGCCAAACTAGCGGGGCGGGCTATGAGCAGTTCTTC.

This clonotype was counted many times. This rearrangement joins TRBV29-1 to TRBJ2-7; D tentatively fits TRBD1 or TRBD2 (5 bases each). This CDR3 comprises 14 residues. Germline V lookup: CDR1 SQVTM, CDR2 ANQGSEA. V shed 5 bases and J shed 1 base, with 15 bases lying between them. This chain's CDR3 is CSVRGRDGSYEQYF. CDR3 DNA sequence: TGCAGCGTTAGGGGACGGGACGGGTCCTACGAGCAGTACTTC.

This clonotype was seen only a few times. This chain joins TRBV19 and TRBJ1-2; the D gene is possibly TRBD1 (6 bases). The CDR3 totals 17 residues. V was clipped by 4 bases and J by 0 bases, with 18 bases between them. Germline CDR1 and CDR2: LNHDA and SQIVND (reference sequence). CDR3 bases: TGTGCCAGTAGTACGGCTCGACAGGACGGTTCTAACTATGGCTACACCTTC. Its translation: CASSTARQDGSNYGYTF.

The J gene is TRBJ2-3, the V gene TRBV7-8, with unresolved D. CDR3 length: 15 residues. CDR1 is SGHVS, CDR2 FQNEAQ, per germline. The V end was cut by 5 bases, the J end by 3 bases, with 15 bases between. The DNA of the CDR3 is TGTGCCAGCAGCCCTAGAGACATGCGGACAGATACGCAGTATTTT. The encoded protein is CASSPRDMRTDTQYF.

This clonotype was observed many times. The V and J genes are TRBV7-9 and TRBJ2-7, with a possible D match to TRBD1 (5 bases). The CDR3 contains 14 residues. Germline CDR1 and CDR2: SEHNR and FQNEAQ (reference sequence). V lost 5 bases and J lost 3, with 14 bases in between. The CDR3 region is CASSTVTGIYEQYF. CDR3 DNA: TGTGCCAGCAGCACGGTTACAGGAATCTACGAGCAGTACTTC.

The chain recombines TRBV6-5 with TRBJ1-3; D perhaps matches TRBD1 (5 bases). The ends were cut back, 2 bases at V and 0 bases at J, with 23 bases in the middle. This CDR3 has 20 amino acids. The germline gives CDR1 MNHEY, CDR2 SVGAGI. The CDR3 nucleotides read TGTGCCAGCAGTTACCTAGGTCGGGGGATTGAGCTATTCTCTGGAAACACCATATATTTT. This sequence encodes CASSYLGRGIELFSGNTIYF.

In its sample, this clonotype was seen many times. This rearrangement joins TRBV29-1 to TRBJ2-5; D unresolved. From germline, CDR1 is SQVTM and CDR2 ANQGSEA. V gave up 1 base and J gave up 2 bases, with 8 bases separating them. The CDR3 covers 13 residues. The CDR3 sequence: CSVEVREQETQYF. Written as DNA, the CDR3 is TGCAGCGTTGAAGTGAGAGAGCAAGAGACCCAGTACTTC.

This clonotype was detected ten times or more. V usage is TRBV7-2 and J usage is TRBJ1-1, with unresolved D. Germline V gene sequence: CDR1 SGHTA, CDR2 FQGNSA. The CDR3 sequence is 15 residues long. V lost 4 bases and J 1 base, leaving 13 bases between the germline ends. The CDR3 spells CASSYAWARNTEAFF. The CDR3 region has the DNA TGTGCCAGCAGCTATGCATGGGCGAGGAACACTGAAGCTTTCTTT.

This clonotype was seen ten or more times. The DNA for the CDR3 is TGTGCCAGCTCCCTGAGGTTCTATGGCTACACCTTC. It encodes CASSLRFYGYTF. The chain recombines TRBV28 with TRBJ1-2; D remains unclear. The CDR3 length is 12 residues. Trimming shortened V by 8 bases and J by 4 bases, and 11 bases separated the two germline ends. Germline V lookup: CDR1 MDHEN, CDR2 SYDVKM.

The sample holds many counts of this clonotype. The CDR3: CASSAGTAAADTQYF. DNA of the CDR3: TGTGCCAGCAGCGCGGGGACAGCGGCCGCAGATACGCAGTATTTT. The gene calls are TRBV25-1 and TRBJ2-3; D may be TRBD1 (7 bases). CDR1 is MGHDK and CDR2 is SYGVNS in the germline V gene. V was cut by 6 bases and J by 4 bases, with 17 bases left in between. The CDR3 covers 15 residues.

This clonotype was counted many times. This chain connects TRBV6-5 to TRBJ2-7, with D tentatively TRBD2 (5 bases). Trimming stripped 0 bases from V and 4 bases from J, with 10 bases between. Germline CDR1 is MNHEY and CDR2 is SVGAGI. CDR3 length equals 14 residues. DNA of the CDR3: TGTGCCAGCAGTTACTCTGCGGGCCCGTACGAGCAGTACTTC. Amino acids: CASSYSAGPYEQYF.

With respect to this clonotype: A read error is possible here, since a much larger clone lies one base away. The CDR3 end shows no conserved phenylalanine or tryptophan, and so a read error is likely. The CDR3 DNA sequence: TGTGCCAGCCGCCCTTCTTGCGGGAGTTCCCACGAGCAGTACTCC. Translation: CASRPSCGSSHEQYS. This chain uses TRBV28 with TRBJ2-7, with 7 bases aligning to TRBD2. V was pared by 8 bases and J by 5 bases, with 15 bases of the junction left unmatched. The germline gives CDR1 MDHEN, CDR2 SYDVKM. CDR3 size: 15 residues.